This T cell receptor beta chain was documented in a study of early T cells in non-severe SARS-CoV-2 infection. Tagging with unique molecular identifiers was applied to individual cDNA molecules. TCRdb re-analysed the 5' RACE reads in MiXCR, keeping a single row per CDR3 protein. The table shows around 25,000 distinct CDR3 sequences, with 2.5% to 3.5% occurring only once. This clonotype occurred many times. Its cognate antigen is unknown. The study's findings and limits: Sequences matched to VDJdb favored anti-spike CD8 responses, while private and CD4 specificities were missed.

This receptor was taken from an adult who was a healthcare worker with PCR-confirmed SARS-CoV-2 infection or an uninfected control (not recorded which). Sample: whole blood.

This CDR3 reads CASTIGHEQFF. The CDR3 region has the DNA TGTGCCAGCACAATCGGACATGAGCAGTTCTTC. The rearrangement uses TRBV12-3 or TRBV12-4 and TRBJ2-1; D unresolved. Trimming took 7 bases from V and 8 from J, leaving 9 bases between them. This CDR3 has 11 residues.